Listed below are T cell receptor beta chains from one sample, sequenced in a study of blood T cells in healthy people across ages. Using its own MiXCR run on the 5' RACE reads, TCRdb lists one record per CDR3 protein. This table has some 790,000 distinct CDR3 sequences, 29% appearing once. Sequencing was done on a sample of blood. All receptors come from a woman of 80 years or more in good health. Each CDR3 is given with its conserved first and last residue. Each record gives: J gene, D gene, clone size, V gene, CDR3 protein, CDR3 DNA. The D gene is left open where the match is weak. Size values are once, few and many counts, or a class for expanded clones, and some rows have none.

>TRBJ2-3|TRBD2|many|TRBV5-4
CASSLGTSLGTDTQYF
TGTGCCAGCAGCTTGGGGACTAGCCTTGGGACAGATACGCAGTATTTT
>TRBJ2-7|NA|NA|TRBV30
CAWSKWGAEREQYF
TGTGCCTGGAGTAAGTGGGGGGCGGAGAGGGAGCAGTACTTC
>TRBJ2-6|NA|NA|TRBV29-1
CSISTTGSGANVLTF
TGCAGCATATCCACGACCGGCTCCGGGGCCAACGTCCTGACTTTC
>TRBJ2-7|TRBD1|many|TRBV7-9
CASRSGQGAAYEQYF
TGTGCCAGCAGATCAGGACAGGGGGCCGCCTACGAGCAGTACTTC
>TRBJ2-6|NA|NA|TRBV19
CASSAVAGANVLTF
TGTGCCAGTAGTGCGGTAGCTGGGGCCAACGTCCTGACTTTC
>TRBJ1-5|TRBD1|NA|TRBV6-5
CASSIGTGFSNQPQHF
TGTGCCAGCAGTATAGGGACAGGGTTTAGCAATCAGCCCCAGCATTTT
>TRBJ2-7|TRBD2|many|TRBV20-1
CSALPGSGGADEQYF
TGCAGTGCCCTCCCCGGGAGCGGGGGGGCTGACGAGCAGTACTTC
>TRBJ2-5|NA|NA|TRBV3-1
CASSRQGGKTQYF
TGTGCCAGCAGCCGCCAAGGCGGAAAGACCCAGTACTTC
>TRBJ1-2|NA|many|TRBV4-2
CASSQEGQQAYGYTF
TGTGCCAGCAGCCAAGAAGGTCAACAGGCTTATGGCTACACCTTC
>TRBJ1-6|TRBD1|few|TRBV2
CASIDRAHSPLHF
TGTGCCAGCATTGACAGGGCCCACTCACCCCTCCACTTT
>TRBJ2-7|NA|many|TRBV7-2
CASSLDSGGTPHEQYF
TGTGCCAGCAGCTTAGATAGCGGTGGGACTCCCCACGAGCAGTACTTC
>TRBJ2-1|TRBD2|NA|TRBV7-2
CATEKGGHNEQFF
TGTGCCACCGAAAAGGGAGGGCACAATGAGCAGTTCTTC
>TRBJ2-5|TRBD1|many|TRBV29-1
CSVEDRGQAETQYF
TGCAGCGTTGAAGATCGAGGACAGGCAGAGACCCAGTACTTC
>TRBJ2-3|TRBD2|many|TRBV28
CASERGGSDTQYF
TGTGCCAGCGAGCGGGGGGGTTCAGATACGCAGTATTTT
>TRBJ1-1|TRBD1|NA|TRBV6-2/TRBV6-3
CASSRNNRGLDTEAFF
TGTGCCAGCAGCAGGAATAACAGGGGGCTGGACACTGAAGCTTTCTTT
>TRBJ1-1|NA|NA|TRBV10-3
CAVSESERMNTEAFF
TGTGCCGTCAGTGAGTCCGAGCGTATGAACACTGAAGCTTTCTTT
>TRBJ2-1|NA|NA|TRBV15
CATSRVRGPGPTAYNEQFF
TGTGCCACCAGCAGAGTGAGGGGACCGGGACCAACCGCCTACAATGAGCAGTTCTTC
>TRBJ2-7|TRBD1|few|TRBV6-1
CASSRDRGYGQYF
TGTGCCAGCAGTCGGGACAGGGGATACGGGCAGTACTTC
>TRBJ2-3|NA|many|TRBV10-3
CAISEQGGTDTQYF
TGTGCCATCAGTGAGCAGGGGGGTACAGATACGCAGTATTTT
>TRBJ1-2|NA|few|TRBV7-9
CASSSGEYRAGDGYTF
TGTGCCAGCAGCTCAGGGGAATACAGGGCTGGGGATGGCTACACCTTC
>TRBJ1-6|NA|NA|TRBV15
CATSRVRNSYNSPLHF
TGTGCCACCAGCAGAGTTCGCAACTCCTATAATTCACCCCTCCACTTT
>TRBJ2-5|NA|many|TRBV3-1
CASSQVGETQYF
TGTGCCAGCAGCCAAGTGGGAGAGACCCAGTACTTC
>TRBJ2-3|NA|NA|TRBV12-3/TRBV12-4
CASSPNGAVGTDAQYF
TGTGCCAGCAGTCCAAATGGAGCGGTGGGCACAGATGCGCAGTATTTT
>TRBJ2-1|TRBD1|many|TRBV7-9
CASMGDRGATEQFF
TGTGCCAGCATGGGGGACAGGGGGGCCACGGAGCAGTTCTTC
>TRBJ2-7|NA|NA|TRBV6-2/TRBV6-3
CASRTDPSNCLHPYEQYF
TGTGCCAGCAGAACAGACCCATCAAACTGCCTTCACCCCTACGAGCAGTACTTC
>TRBJ2-1|TRBD2|many|TRBV6-2/TRBV6-3
CASTTTPGGLAGGYEQFF
TGTGCCAGCACCACCACGCCCGGTGGACTAGCGGGGGGGTACGAGCAGTTCTTC
>TRBJ2-7|NA|many|TRBV6-1
CASMPGQGYEQYF
TGTGCCAGCATGCCGGGGCAGGGCTACGAGCAGTACTTC
>TRBJ1-5|NA|few|TRBV20-1
CSVPRGGARVNQPQHF
TGCAGTGTTCCTAGGGGGGGGGCGCGAGTAAATCAGCCCCAGCATTTT
>TRBJ2-5|TRBD2|many|TRBV7-6
CASSTWEGHQETQYF
TGTGCCAGCAGTACTTGGGAGGGACACCAAGAGACCCAGTACTTC
>TRBJ1-1|TRBD1|NA|TRBV9
CASSAYRGDTEAFF
TGTGCCAGCAGCGCCTACAGGGGAGACACTGAAGCTTTCTTT
>TRBJ2-1|TRBD2|many|TRBV20-1
CSAATSGRSSYNEQFF
TGCAGTGCTGCAACTAGCGGGCGGAGCTCCTACAATGAGCAGTTCTTC
>TRBJ2-3|NA|few|TRBV28
CASSLPSTSFGTQYF
TGTGCCAGCAGCCTCCCCTCCACTAGCTTCGGTACGCAGTATTTT
>TRBJ2-3|TRBD2|many|TRBV7-2
CASSLAPSGGYTDTQYF
TGTGCCAGCAGCTTAGCGCCCAGCGGGGGCTACACAGATACGCAGTATTTT
>TRBJ2-2|NA|few|TRBV24-1
CATSDETEGTGELFF
TGTGCCACCAGTGATGAGACCGAGGGCACCGGGGAGCTGTTTTTT
>TRBJ2-7|NA|NA|TRBV20-1
CSALYTGSYEQYF
TGCAGTGCCCTTTACACCGGTTCCTACGAGCAGTACTTC
>TRBJ2-5|TRBD2|many|TRBV24-1
CATTSGHPQETQYF
TGTGCCACCACTAGCGGGCACCCACAAGAGACCCAGTACTTC
>TRBJ2-3|NA|many|TRBV6-6
CASRAQGSTDTQYF
TGTGCCAGCAGGGCGCAGGGAAGCACAGATACGCAGTATTTT
>TRBJ1-2|TRBD1|many|TRBV12-3/TRBV12-4
CASRTGTDNYGYTF
TGTGCCAGCAGAACCGGGACAGATAACTATGGCTACACCTTC
>TRBJ1-1|NA|few|TRBV4-3
CASSQDRRYTEAFF
TGCGCCAGCAGCCAAGATCGTAGGTACACTGAAGCTTTCTTT
>TRBJ2-7|TRBD2|few|TRBV27
CASSTRAGGTYNEQYF
TGTGCCAGCAGTACACGAGCGGGGGGGACCTACAATGAGCAGTACTTC
>TRBJ2-1|TRBD1|NA|TRBV20-1
CSAKTGTGAYNERFF
TGCAGTGCCAAAACCGGGACAGGGGCCTACAATGAGCGGTTCTTC
>TRBJ2-1|NA|NA|TRBV12-3/TRBV12-4
CASSKRTLYNEQFF
TGTGCCAGCAGTAAAAGGACTCTTTACAATGAGCAGTTCTTC
>TRBJ1-5|NA|NA|TRBV3-1
CASSQKRGSNQPQHF
TGTGCCAGCAGCCAAAAAAGGGGCAGCAATCAGCCCCAGCATTTT
>TRBJ2-1|NA|many|TRBV11-3
CASSLVPLEQVEQFF
TGTGCCAGCAGCTTAGTCCCGCTTGAACAAGTCGAGCAGTTCTTC
>TRBJ2-1|TRBD2|many|TRBV7-2
CASSLGAVAGGRNEQFF
TGTGCCAGCAGCTTAGGGGCAGTAGCGGGGGGCAGAAATGAGCAGTTCTTC
>TRBJ2-1|TRBD1|few|TRBV20-1
CSASHPERQGFDEQFF
TGCAGTGCTAGCCACCCGGAGAGACAGGGATTCGATGAGCAGTTCTTC
>TRBJ2-2|NA|NA|TRBV11-3
CASSITGTGELFF
TGTGCCAGCAGCATTACAGGGACCGGGGAGCTGTTTTTT
>TRBJ2-5|TRBD1|NA|TRBV18
CASSPFEGARKTQYF
TGTGCCAGCTCACCATTTGAGGGGGCTCGGAAGACCCAGTACTTC
>TRBJ1-1|NA|NA|TRBV18
CASSRDYTEAFF
TGTGCCAGCTCACGGGATTACACTGAAGCTTTCTTT
>TRBJ2-3|NA|many|TRBV5-1
CASSYEAADTQYF
TGCGCCAGCAGCTATGAAGCGGCAGATACGCAGTATTTT
>TRBJ2-7|NA|many|TRBV5-5
CASSLGVGISYEQYF
TGTGCCAGCAGCTTGGGGGTTGGGATTTCCTACGAGCAGTACTTC
>TRBJ2-5|TRBD1|many|TRBV7-2
CASSSTGGKGETQYF
TGTGCCAGCAGCTCCACAGGGGGGAAGGGTGAGACCCAGTACTTC
>TRBJ2-5|TRBD2|NA|TRBV7-9
CSSSLVAGGLYQETQYF
TGTTCCAGCAGCTTAGTCGCGGGGGGCCTCTATCAAGAGACCCAGTACTTC
>TRBJ2-7|TRBD2|NA|TRBV12-3/TRBV12-4
CASSSGLGEQYF
TGTGCCAGCAGCTCTGGACTAGGCGAGCAGTACTTC
>TRBJ1-2|NA|NA|TRBV20-1
CSAWDYGYTF
TGCAGTGCCTGGGATTATGGCTACACCTTC
>TRBJ2-6|NA|many|TRBV18
CASSPPVGANVLTF
TGTGCCAGCTCACCACCAGTTGGGGCCAACGTCCTGACTTTC
>TRBJ2-3|NA|many|TRBV20-1
CSARATVEHTDTQYF
TGCAGTGCTAGAGCCACGGTCGAGCACACAGATACGCAGTATTTT